This TCR beta chain was observed in a study of monozygotic twins with inflammatory bowel disease. The blood volume drawn from each donor was approximately 2.5 ml. The CDR3 consists of 12 residues. TCRdb processed the 5' RACE reads again and assigns one entry to each CDR3 protein, with no DNA. The listing records some 210,000 distinct CDR3 sequences. The sequence derives from a human donor with ulcerative colitis or Crohn's disease, or a healthy co-twin of an affected twin (not recorded which). Sequences were obtained from blood. The V gene is TRBV12-3 or TRBV12-4, the J gene TRBJ1-1. This chain's CDR3 is CASTKRNTEAFF.